This T cell receptor (beta chain) was captured by sequencing in a study of identical twins. A single record per CDR3 protein comes from TCRdb applying MiXCR to the 5' RACE reads. The sample has a few hundred thousand distinct CDR3 sequences, roughly a quarter seen once; the top ten hold 2.9%. Germline CDR1 is SGHRS and CDR2 is YFSETQ. With 0 bases clipped from V and 13 bases from J, the junction kept 11 bases outside the gene matches. The CDR3 consists of 15 residues. These data were likewise used in another study, on T cells expressing NK-cell markers. That study reports: Seven sequenced donors out of eight were HCMV-seropositive, one seronegative.

The rearrangement joins TRBV5-1 to TRBJ2-1; 9 positions agree with TRBD2. The specimen was CD4+ T cells sorted from blood. The receptor was derived from a woman in her late teens or twenties in good health. The CDR3 region is CASSLEVRGGTGQFF. CDR3 coding DNA: TGCGCCAGCAGCTTGGAAGTGCGGGGGGGGACTGGACAGTTCTTC.